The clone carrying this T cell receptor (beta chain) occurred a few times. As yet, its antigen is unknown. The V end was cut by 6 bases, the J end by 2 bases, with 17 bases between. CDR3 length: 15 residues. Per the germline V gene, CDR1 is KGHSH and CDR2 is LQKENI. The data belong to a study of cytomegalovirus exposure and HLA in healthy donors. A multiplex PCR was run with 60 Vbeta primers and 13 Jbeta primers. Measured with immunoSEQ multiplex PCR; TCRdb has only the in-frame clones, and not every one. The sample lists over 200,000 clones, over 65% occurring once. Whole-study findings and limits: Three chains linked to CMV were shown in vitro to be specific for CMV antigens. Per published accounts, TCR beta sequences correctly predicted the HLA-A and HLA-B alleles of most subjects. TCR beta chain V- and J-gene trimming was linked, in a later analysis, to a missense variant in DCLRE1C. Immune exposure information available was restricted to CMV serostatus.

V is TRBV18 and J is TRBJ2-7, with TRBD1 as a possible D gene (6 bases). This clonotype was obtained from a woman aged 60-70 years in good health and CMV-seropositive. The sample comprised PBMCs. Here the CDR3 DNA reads TGTGCCAGCTCGCTCGCCGGGACACGCACCTACGAGCAGTACTTC. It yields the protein CASSLAGTRTYEQYF.